The 16 T cell receptor beta chains below come from one sample, sequenced in a study of CD8 T cells in ankylosing spondylitis. A single record per CDR3 protein comes from TCRdb applying MiXCR to the 5' RACE reads. The sample contains about 240,000 distinct CDR3 sequences, around 11% of which appear only once. Source material: blood, either unsorted or a sorted T cell fraction (not recorded which). Receptors were obtained from a male donor with ankylosing spondylitis or in good health (not recorded which).

This clonotype has ten or more counts. This chain connects TRBV10-3 to TRBJ2-3; no definite D call. V was trimmed by 2 bases and J by 3 bases, leaving 6 bases between them. The CDR3 has 13 amino acids. Germline CDR1 reads ENHRY; CDR2 reads SYGVKD. The CDR3 sequence: CAISEGRTDTQYF. Here the CDR3 DNA reads TGTGCCATCAGTGAGGGGCGGACAGATACGCAGTATTTT.

This clonotype occurred many times. V and J are TRBV10-3 and TRBJ1-2; D is undetermined. CDR1 and CDR2 (germline): ENHRY, SYGVKD. The CDR3 sequence is 12 residues long. V was clipped by 8 bases and J by 4 bases, with 11 bases between them. The CDR3 DNA follows: TGTGCCATCTCCCGGCGGGGCTATGGCTACACCTTC. Residues: CAISRRGYGYTF.

V and J are TRBV10-3 and TRBJ2-1; 7 bases match TRBD2. Looked up from germline, CDR1 is ENHRY and CDR2 is SYGVKD. The J segment lost 0 bases and the V segment lost 4 bases, leaving 6 bases of the junction unmatched. CDR3 length: 16 amino acids. CDR3 DNA: TGTGCCATCAGTGCCCAAACTAGCGCCTCCTACAATGAGCAGTTCTTC. Translating gives CAISAQTSASYNEQFF.

This clonotype was seen ten or more times. The chain links TRBV5-1 to TRBJ2-5; D is unclear. CDR3 length: 16 residues. Trimming shortened V by 0 bases and J by 0 bases, and 12 bases separated the two germline ends. Germline CDR1 and CDR2: SGHRS and YFSETQ. CDR3 in amino acids: CASSLGWVRNQETQYF. CDR3 nucleotide sequence: TGCGCCAGCAGCTTGGGATGGGTCAGAAACCAAGAGACCCAGTACTTC.

This chain joins TRBV10-2 and TRBJ2-1, with D possibly matching TRBD2 (6 bases). CDR1 is WSHSY and CDR2 is SAAADI in the germline V gene. V lost 2 bases to trimming and J lost 0 bases, with 8 bases between them. The CDR3 runs 15 residues. DNA of the CDR3: TGCGCCAGCAGTGAGGCGGGGAGCTCCTACAATGAGCAGTTCTTC. Protein sequence: CASSEAGSSYNEQFF.

The V and J genes are TRBV6-1 and TRBJ2-7; tentatively, D is TRBD2 (6 bases). Germline loops: CDR1 MNHNS, CDR2 SASEGT. This CDR3 is built from 15 residues. Trimming shortened V by 2 bases and J by 2 bases, and 13 bases separated the two germline ends. The chain's CDR3 is CASSERGTSTYEQYF. The CDR3 bases are TGTGCCAGCAGTGAACGGGGGACGAGTACCTACGAGCAGTACTTC.

This clonotype was counted ten times or more. The chain is built from TRBV6-5 and TRBJ1-1; D not resolved. Trimming pared 4 bases from V and 2 bases from J, leaving 8 bases between. The CDR3 is made up of 13 amino acids. CDR1 and CDR2 (germline): MNHEY, SVGAGI. DNA for the CDR3: TGTGCCAGCAGTTTTACAGAAAACACTGAAGCTTTCTTT. This translates into CASSFTENTEAFF.

This clonotype was counted ten times or more. This sequence joins TRBV5-6 and TRBJ2-1, with a weak D call TRBD2 (5 bases). The V gene's germline CDR1 is SGHDT and CDR2 YYEEEE. CDR3 length: 16 amino acids. Trimming removed 1 base from V and 3 bases from J, with 14 bases in between. The CDR3 DNA sequence: TGTGCCAGCAGCTTGAAAGCGGTGGTATACTACAATGAGCAGTTCTTC. Amino acid sequence: CASSLKAVVYYNEQFF.

There are a few counts of this clonotype. This chain connects TRBV7-2 to TRBJ2-3; the D gene is possibly TRBD1 (6 bases). The germline gives CDR1 SGHTA, CDR2 FQGNSA. This CDR3 region has 15 residues. Trimming took 5 bases from V and 2 from J, leaving 14 bases between them. The CDR3 DNA follows: TGTGCCAGCAGCCCGATCGGGACAAACACAGATACGCAGTATTTT. This codes for CASSPIGTNTDTQYF.

This clonotype was recorded many times. J is TRBJ2-6 and V is TRBV20-1; D remains unclear. Trimming pared 0 bases from V and 0 bases from J, leaving 9 bases between. CDR1 is DFQATT, CDR2 SNEGSKA, per germline (reference sequence). The CDR3 totals 16 residues. CDR3 nucleotides: TGCAGTGCTAGAGATCATGTGAGCTCTGGGGCCAACGTCCTGACTTTC. Translation gives CSARDHVSSGANVLTF.

This clonotype has a count of ten or more. The chain carries TRBV3-1 and TRBJ1-1; 7 nucleotides align to TRBD1. Germline loops: CDR1 LGHDT, CDR2 YNNKEL (reference sequence). The J segment lost 4 bases and the V segment lost 3 bases, leaving 8 bases of the junction unmatched. The CDR3 is 15 residues long. The CDR3 DNA reads as TGTGCCAGCAGCCATCTCGACAGGGTGGGCACTGAAGCTTTCTTT. Its protein product is CASSHLDRVGTEAFF.

The sample holds many counts of this clonotype. The rearrangement links TRBV20-1 to TRBJ2-1; 12 nucleotides agree with TRBD2. CDR3 size: 17 residues. V gave up 0 bases and J gave up 6 bases; unmatched junction bases: 9. The germline V gene encodes CDR1 DFQATT and CDR2 SNEGSKA (reference sequence). Here the CDR3 reads CSARDYFLAGGLNEQFF. CDR3 in DNA: TGCAGTGCTAGAGATTATTTTCTAGCGGGGGGGCTCAATGAGCAGTTCTTC.

This clonotype was counted ten times or more. This chain joins TRBV19 and TRBJ2-3; D gene unclear. Germline V lookup: CDR1 LNHDA, CDR2 SQIVND (reference sequence). This CDR3 region has 14 residues. V dropped 0 bases and J dropped 2 bases, with 6 bases sitting between them. CDR3 sequence: CASSIDGPTDTQYF. As DNA, the CDR3 is TGTGCCAGTAGTATAGATGGGCCCACAGATACGCAGTATTTT.

Notes on this clonotype: A much larger clone lies a single base off, so this may be a read error. The gene calls are TRBV20-1 and TRBJ2-2; tentatively, D is TRBD2 (6 bases). The germline gives CDR1 DFQATT, CDR2 SNEGSKA (reference sequence). The CDR3 is made up of 17 amino acids. CDR3 nucleotides: TGCAGTGCTAGAGCCCCGCTTTCGGCCAGGAACACCGGGGGGCTGTTTTTT. This translates into CSARAPLSARNTGGLFF.

The rearrangement uses TRBV28 and TRBJ1-5; D may be TRBD1 (6 bases). The CDR3 has 15 amino acids. Trimming shortened V by 5 bases and J by 5 bases, and 16 bases separated the two germline ends. Germline CDR1 reads MDHEN; CDR2 reads SYDVKM. The CDR3 loop reads CASSPGGGGYQPQHF. CDR3 nucleotides: TGTGCCAGCAGTCCCGGGGGAGGGGGATATCAGCCCCAGCATTTT.

In its sample, this clonotype was seen a few times. The chain is built from TRBV20-1 and TRBJ2-1, with 8 bases that match TRBD2. CDR3 length equals 14 residues. CDR1 is DFQATT, CDR2 SNEGSKA, per germline (reference sequence). V shed 6 bases and J 5 bases; nucleotides not matched to a gene: 9. The CDR3 sequence is CSALREGLNNEQFF. The CDR3 region has the DNA TGCAGTGCACTACGGGAGGGACTAAACAATGAGCAGTTCTTC.